Included here is one T cell receptor (beta chain) sequence, with context. Antigen specificity is unknown. Germline V CDR1 and CDR2: MNHEY, SMNVEV (reference sequence). Trimming left V 4 bases short and J 1 base short, with 4 bases between. The CDR3 has 12 residues. Measured with immunoSEQ multiplex PCR; TCRdb has only the in-frame clones, and not every one. This table holds about 110,000 clones, about nine tenths found once. The data are from a study of cytomegalovirus exposure and HLA in healthy donors. The study's findings and limits: Diagnosis of cytomegalovirus status made by the classifier reportedly showed high specificity and sensitivity.

Donors came from a validation cohort of 95 to 150 subjects, distinct from the first 666-subject cohort. This TCR was recovered from a woman between 18 and 30 years old in good health and CMV-seropositive. This chain uses TRBV27 with TRBJ1-1; D is unclear. The source material was PBMCs. CDR3 amino acids: CASSSRNTEAFF. In nucleotides, the CDR3 is TGTGCCAGCAGTTCCCGGAACACTGAAGCTTTCTTT.